This T cell receptor beta chain derives from a study of radiation and T cells in renal cell carcinoma. Study observations and caveats: In blood, top tumor clones expanded by 2 weeks, shrinking by 4.

The protocol was immunoSEQ multiplex PCR, while the TCRdb copy is restricted to in-frame clones and leaves out a portion. The table shows about 150,000 clones, with 80% to 90% occurring only once. Worth noting for this clone: Its antigen is undetermined.

Trimming pared 9 bases from V and 4 bases from J, leaving 20 bases between. There are 14 residues in the CDR3. In germline, CDR1 is SGHDT, CDR2 YYEEEE. As for time point: blood 2 weeks post-SBRT. As for treatment: 15 Gy SBRT to primary tumor, nephrectomy 4 weeks later. This TCR derives from a woman between 45 and 60 years old with renal cell carcinoma. The rearrangement uses TRBV5-6 and TRBJ2-7; weak D call: TRBD1 (6 bases). Sequenced here: blood, sampled from a patient whose treatment included radiotherapy and nephrectomy. Here the CDR3 DNA reads TGTGCCACCGCGGAACAGGGAGTCAATTACGAGCAGTACTTC. As protein: CATAEQGVNYEQYF.